Listed here is a single T cell receptor (beta chain). Clones were read by immunoSEQ multiplex PCR, and TCRdb kept only the in-frame ones, dropping some. The sample has tens of thousands of clones; 65% to 85% are singletons. This specimen belongs to a study of radiation and T cells in renal cell carcinoma. Sample time point: blood 4 weeks post-SBRT, at nephrectomy. Treatment reported: 15 Gy SBRT to primary tumor, nephrectomy 4 weeks later. Serial blood draws occurred at baseline and 2 and 4 weeks post-SBRT. Clear cell pathology was present in this patient's renal cell carcinoma. V shed 3 bases and J shed 5 bases, with 14 bases lying between them. Germline CDR1 is LNHDA and CDR2 is SQIVND (reference sequence). This CDR3 is built from 14 residues.

Sample: blood, taken from a patient whose treatment included radiotherapy and nephrectomy. The sequence was collected from a man in his fifties or sixties with renal cell carcinoma. The gene calls are TRBV19 and TRBJ2-7, with a weak D call TRBD2 (5 bases). The CDR3: CASSMIAGGNEQYF. CDR3 nucleotides: TGTGCCAGTAGTATGATTGCGGGTGGGAACGAGCAGTACTTC.